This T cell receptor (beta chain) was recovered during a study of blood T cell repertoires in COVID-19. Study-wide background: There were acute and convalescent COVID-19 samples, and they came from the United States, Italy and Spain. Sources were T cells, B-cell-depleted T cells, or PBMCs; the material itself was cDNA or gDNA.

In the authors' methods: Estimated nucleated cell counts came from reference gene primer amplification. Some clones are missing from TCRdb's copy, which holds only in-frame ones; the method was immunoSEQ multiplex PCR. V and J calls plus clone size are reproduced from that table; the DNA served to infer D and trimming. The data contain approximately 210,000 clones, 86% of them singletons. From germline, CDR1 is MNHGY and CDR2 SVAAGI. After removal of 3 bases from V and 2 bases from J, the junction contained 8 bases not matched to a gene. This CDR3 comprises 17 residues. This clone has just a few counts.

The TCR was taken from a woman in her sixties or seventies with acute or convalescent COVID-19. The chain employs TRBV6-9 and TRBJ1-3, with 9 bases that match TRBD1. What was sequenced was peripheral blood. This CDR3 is CASSYRDRELAGNTIYF. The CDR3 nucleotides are TGTGCCAGCAGTTACCGGGACAGGGAGTTGGCTGGAAACACCATATATTTT.